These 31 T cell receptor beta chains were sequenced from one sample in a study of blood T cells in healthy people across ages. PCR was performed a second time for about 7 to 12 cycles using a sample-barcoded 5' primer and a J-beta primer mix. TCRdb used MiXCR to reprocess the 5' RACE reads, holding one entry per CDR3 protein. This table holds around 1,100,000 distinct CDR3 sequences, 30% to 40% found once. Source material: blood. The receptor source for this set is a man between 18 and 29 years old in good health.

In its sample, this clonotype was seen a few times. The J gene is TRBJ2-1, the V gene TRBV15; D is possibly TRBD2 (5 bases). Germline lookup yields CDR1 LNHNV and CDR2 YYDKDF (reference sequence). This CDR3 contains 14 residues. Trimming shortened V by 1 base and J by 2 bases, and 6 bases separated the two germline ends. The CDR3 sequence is CATSRAGTYNEQFF. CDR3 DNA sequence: TGTGCCACCAGCAGAGCGGGGACCTACAATGAGCAGTTCTTC.

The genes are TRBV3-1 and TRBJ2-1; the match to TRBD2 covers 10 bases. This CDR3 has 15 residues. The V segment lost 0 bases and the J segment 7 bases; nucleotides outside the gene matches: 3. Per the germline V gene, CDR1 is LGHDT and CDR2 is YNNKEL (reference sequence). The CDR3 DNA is TGTGCCAGCAGCCAAGAACCAGCGGGGGGGAATGAGCAGTTCTTC. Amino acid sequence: CASSQEPAGGNEQFF.

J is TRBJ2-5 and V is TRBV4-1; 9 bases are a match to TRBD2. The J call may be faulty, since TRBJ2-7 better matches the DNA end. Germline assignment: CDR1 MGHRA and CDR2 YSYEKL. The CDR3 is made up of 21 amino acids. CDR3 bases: TGCGCCAGCAGCCAAGAATGGGAGGCCACGATTAGCGGGAGTAGATGGGACGAGCAGTACTTC. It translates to CASSQEWEATISGSRWDEQYF.

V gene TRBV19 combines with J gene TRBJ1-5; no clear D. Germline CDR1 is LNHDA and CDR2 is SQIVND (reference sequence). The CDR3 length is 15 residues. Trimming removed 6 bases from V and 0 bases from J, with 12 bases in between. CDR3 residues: CASRDTAYSNQPQHF. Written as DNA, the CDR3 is TGTGCCAGTAGGGATACGGCTTATAGCAATCAGCCCCAGCATTTT. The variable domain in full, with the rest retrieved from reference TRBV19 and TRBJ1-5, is DGGITQSPKYLFRKEGQNVTLSCEQNLNHDAMYWYRQDPGQGLRLIYYSQIVNDFQKGDIAEGYSVSREKKESFPLTVTSAQKNPTAFYLCASRDTAYSNQPQHFGDGTRLSIL.

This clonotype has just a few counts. The CDR3 DNA reads as TGTGCCAGCAGCTTGGAATGGACATCTGACTATGGCTACACCTTC. Protein: CASSLEWTSDYGYTF. This chain links TRBV5-5 with TRBJ1-2, with a possible D match to TRBD1 (5 bases). V lost 0 bases to trimming and J lost 3 bases, with 12 bases between them. CDR1 and CDR2 from the germline V gene are SGHKS and YYEKEE (reference sequence). This CDR3 contains 15 residues.

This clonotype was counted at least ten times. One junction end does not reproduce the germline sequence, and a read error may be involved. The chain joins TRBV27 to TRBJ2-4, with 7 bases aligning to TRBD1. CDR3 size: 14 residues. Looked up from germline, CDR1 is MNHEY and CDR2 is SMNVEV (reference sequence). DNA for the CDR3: TGCGCCAGCAGCTTGGACAGGGCCAAAAACATTCAGTACTTC. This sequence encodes CASSLDRAKNIQYF.

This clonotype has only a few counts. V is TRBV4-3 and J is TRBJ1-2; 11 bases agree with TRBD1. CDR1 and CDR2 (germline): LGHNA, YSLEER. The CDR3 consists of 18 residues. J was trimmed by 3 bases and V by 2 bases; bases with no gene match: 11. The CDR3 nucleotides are TGCGCCAGCAGCCAATCGGACAGGGGGCCCTCGGTTTACTATGGCTACACCTTC. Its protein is CASSQSDRGPSVYYGYTF.

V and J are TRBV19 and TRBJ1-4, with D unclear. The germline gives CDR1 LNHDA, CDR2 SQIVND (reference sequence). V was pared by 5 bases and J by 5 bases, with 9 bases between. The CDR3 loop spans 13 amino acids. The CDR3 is CASSWSGNEKLFF. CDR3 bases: TGTGCCAGTAGTTGGTCGGGGAATGAAAAACTGTTTTTT.

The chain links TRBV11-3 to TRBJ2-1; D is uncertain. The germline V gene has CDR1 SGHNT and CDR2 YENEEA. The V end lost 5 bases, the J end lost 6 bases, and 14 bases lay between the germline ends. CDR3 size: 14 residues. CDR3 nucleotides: TGTGCCAGCAGCGTGTCAGGTTCGGTCAATGAGCAGTTCTTC. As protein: CASSVSGSVNEQFF.

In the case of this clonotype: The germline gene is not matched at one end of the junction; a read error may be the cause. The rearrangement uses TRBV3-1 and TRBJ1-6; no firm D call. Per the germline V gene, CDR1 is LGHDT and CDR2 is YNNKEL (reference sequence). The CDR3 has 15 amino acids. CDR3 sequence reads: CAGSSFRSYNSPLHF. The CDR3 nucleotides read TGTGCCGGCAGCTCGTTCCGCTCCTATAATTCACCCCTCCACTTT.

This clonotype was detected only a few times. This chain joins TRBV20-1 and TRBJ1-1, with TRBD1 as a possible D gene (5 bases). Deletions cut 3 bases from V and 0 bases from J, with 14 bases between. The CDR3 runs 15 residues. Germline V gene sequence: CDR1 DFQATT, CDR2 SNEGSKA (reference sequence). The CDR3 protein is CSARVPGRVNTEAFF. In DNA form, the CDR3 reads TGCAGTGCTAGGGTCCCCGGCAGGGTGAACACTGAAGCTTTCTTT.

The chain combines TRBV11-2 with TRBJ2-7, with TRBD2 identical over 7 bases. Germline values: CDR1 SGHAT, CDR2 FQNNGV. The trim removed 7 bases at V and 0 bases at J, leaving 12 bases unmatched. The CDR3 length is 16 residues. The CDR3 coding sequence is TGTGCCAGCACTTTCCGGAGCGCGGGGGTCTCCTACGAGCAGTACTTC. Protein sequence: CASTFRSAGVSYEQYF.

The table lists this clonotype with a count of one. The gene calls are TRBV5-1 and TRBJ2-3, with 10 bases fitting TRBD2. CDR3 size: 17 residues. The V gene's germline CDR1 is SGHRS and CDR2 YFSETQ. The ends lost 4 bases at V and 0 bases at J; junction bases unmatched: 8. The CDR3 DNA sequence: TGCGCCAGCAGCCCCGGACTAGCGGATGCTAGCACAGATACGCAGTATTTT. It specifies CASSPGLADASTDTQYF.

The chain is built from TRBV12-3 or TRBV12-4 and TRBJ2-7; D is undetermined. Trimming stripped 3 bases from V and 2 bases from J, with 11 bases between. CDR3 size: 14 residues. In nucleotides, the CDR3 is TGTGCCAGCAGTTTGGAGATAGTTACCTACGAGCAGTACTTC. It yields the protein CASSLEIVTYEQYF.

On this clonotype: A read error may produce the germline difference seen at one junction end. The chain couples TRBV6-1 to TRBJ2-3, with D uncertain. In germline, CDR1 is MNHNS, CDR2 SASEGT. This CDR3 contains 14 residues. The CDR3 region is CVSSEPRITDTQYF. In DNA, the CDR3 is TGTGTCAGCAGTGAACCCCGAATCACAGATACGCAGTATTTT.

The CDR3 here is CASSPGTGGADEKLFF. Written as DNA, the CDR3 is TGTGCCAGCAGCCCCGGGACTGGGGGCGCGGATGAAAAACTGTTTTTT. The chain links TRBV9 to TRBJ1-4; the D gene is possibly TRBD1 (6 bases). V was cut by 4 bases and J by 6 bases, with 19 bases left in between. This CDR3 comprises 16 residues. CDR1 and CDR2 from the germline V gene are SGDLS and YYNGEE.

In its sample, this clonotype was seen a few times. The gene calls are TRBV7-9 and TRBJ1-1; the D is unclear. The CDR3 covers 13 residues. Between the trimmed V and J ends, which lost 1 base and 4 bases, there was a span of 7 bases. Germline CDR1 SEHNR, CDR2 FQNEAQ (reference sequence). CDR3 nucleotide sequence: TGTGCCAGCAGCTTAGGTACGGCCACTGAAGCTTTCTTT. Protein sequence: CASSLGTATEAFF.

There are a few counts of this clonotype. The CDR3 nucleotides read TGTGCCAGCAGTTACCAAGGACAGGCAGATGGCTACACCTTC. Translating gives CASSYQGQADGYTF. This rearrangement joins TRBV27 to TRBJ1-2, with 7 bases identical to TRBD1. In germline, CDR1 is MNHEY, CDR2 SMNVEV (reference sequence). V was pared by 4 bases and J by 6 bases, with 8 bases of the junction left unmatched. The CDR3 loop spans 14 amino acids.

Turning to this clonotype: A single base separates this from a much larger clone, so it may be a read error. The CDR3 nucleotides read TGTGCCAGCAGAAGGACAGACAACTACGAGCAGTTCTTC. It encodes CASRRTDNYEQFF. The chain has TRBV13 and TRBJ2-1, with TRBD1 as a possible D gene (6 bases). V was cut by 6 bases and J by 10 bases, with 16 bases left in between. Germline CDR1 reads PRHDT; CDR2 reads FYEKMQ (reference sequence). The CDR3 is 13 residues long.

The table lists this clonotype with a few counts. The CDR3 here is CASTRSRGNQPQHF. The CDR3, as DNA: TGTGCCAGCACTAGGTCCAGGGGAAATCAGCCCCAGCATTTT. This chain links TRBV2 with TRBJ1-5; a weak D match, TRBD1 (6 bases). The CDR3 extends over 14 amino acids. Trimming pared 7 bases from V and 4 bases from J, leaving 14 bases between. Germline V gene data show CDR1 as SNHLY and CDR2 as FYNNEI. The whole variable domain, filled in from reference TRBV2 and TRBJ1-5, reads EPEVTQTPSHQVTQMGQEVILRCVPISNHLYFYWYRQILGQKVEFLVSFYNNEISEKSEIFDDQFSVERPDGSNFTLKIRSTKLEDSAMYFCASTRSRGNQPQHFGDGTRLSIL.

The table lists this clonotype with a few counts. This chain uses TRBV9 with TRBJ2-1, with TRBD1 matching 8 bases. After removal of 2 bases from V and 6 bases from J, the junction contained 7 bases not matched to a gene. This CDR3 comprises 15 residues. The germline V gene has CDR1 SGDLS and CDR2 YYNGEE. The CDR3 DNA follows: TGTGCCAGCAGCGTTGAGACAGGGGTGGGCAATGAGCAGTTCTTC. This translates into CASSVETGVGNEQFF.

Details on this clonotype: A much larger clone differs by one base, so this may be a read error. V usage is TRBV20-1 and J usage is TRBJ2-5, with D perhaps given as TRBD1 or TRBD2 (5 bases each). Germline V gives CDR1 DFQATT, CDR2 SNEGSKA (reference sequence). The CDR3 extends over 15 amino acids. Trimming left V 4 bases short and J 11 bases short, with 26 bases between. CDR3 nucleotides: TGCAGTGCTAACCAACCGGGACCATCCTACAATGAGCAGTACTTC. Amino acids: CSANQPGPSYNEQYF.

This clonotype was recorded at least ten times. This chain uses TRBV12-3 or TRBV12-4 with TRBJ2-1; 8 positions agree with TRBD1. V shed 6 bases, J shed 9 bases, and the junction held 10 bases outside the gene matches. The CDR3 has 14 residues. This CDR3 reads CASSRTGYLGEQFF. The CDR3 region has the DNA TGTGCCAGCAGCAGGACAGGGTACCTTGGTGAGCAGTTCTTC.

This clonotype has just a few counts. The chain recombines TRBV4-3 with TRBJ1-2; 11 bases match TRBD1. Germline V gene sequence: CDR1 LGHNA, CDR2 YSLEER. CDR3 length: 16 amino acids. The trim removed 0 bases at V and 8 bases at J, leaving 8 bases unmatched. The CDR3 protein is CASSQDRGQGAWGYTF. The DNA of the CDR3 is TGCGCCAGCAGCCAAGATAGAGGACAGGGGGCTTGGGGCTACACCTTC.

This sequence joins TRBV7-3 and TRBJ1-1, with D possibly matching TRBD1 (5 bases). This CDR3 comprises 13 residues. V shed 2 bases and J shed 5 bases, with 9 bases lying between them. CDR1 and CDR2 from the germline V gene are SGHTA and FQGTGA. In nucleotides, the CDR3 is TGTGCCAGCAGCTTAGCAGACAGTACTGAAGCTTTCTTT. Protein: CASSLADSTEAFF.

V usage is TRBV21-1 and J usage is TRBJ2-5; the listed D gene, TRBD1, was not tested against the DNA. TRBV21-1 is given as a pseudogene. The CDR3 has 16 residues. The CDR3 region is CASRIAGGPVKETQYF. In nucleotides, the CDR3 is TGTGCCAGCAGGATAGCGGGGGGCCCCGTTAAAGAGACCCAGTACTTC.

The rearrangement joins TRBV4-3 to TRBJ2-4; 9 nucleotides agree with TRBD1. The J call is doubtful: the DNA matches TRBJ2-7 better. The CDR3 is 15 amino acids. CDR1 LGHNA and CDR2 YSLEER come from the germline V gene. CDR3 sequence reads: CASSQDVGQGHEQYF. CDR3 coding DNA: TGCGCCAGCAGCCAAGATGTGGGACAGGGTCACGAGCAGTACTTC.

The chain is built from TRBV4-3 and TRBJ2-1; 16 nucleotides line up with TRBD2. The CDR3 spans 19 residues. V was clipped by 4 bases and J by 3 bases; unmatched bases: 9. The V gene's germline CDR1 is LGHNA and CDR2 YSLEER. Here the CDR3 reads CASSRKGTSGGEVYNEQFF. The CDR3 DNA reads TGCGCCAGCAGCCGGAAAGGGACTAGCGGGGGGGAAGTCTACAATGAGCAGTTCTTC.

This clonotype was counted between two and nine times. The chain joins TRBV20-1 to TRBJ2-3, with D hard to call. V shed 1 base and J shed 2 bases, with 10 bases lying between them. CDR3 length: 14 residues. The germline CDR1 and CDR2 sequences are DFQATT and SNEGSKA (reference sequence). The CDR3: CSARVPLTTDTQYF. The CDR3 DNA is TGCAGTGCTAGAGTCCCGCTAACCACAGATACGCAGTATTTT.

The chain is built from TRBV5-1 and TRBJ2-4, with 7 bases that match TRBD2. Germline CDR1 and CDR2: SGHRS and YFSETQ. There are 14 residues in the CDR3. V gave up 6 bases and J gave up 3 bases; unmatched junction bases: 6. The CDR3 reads CASTNGGSKNIQYF. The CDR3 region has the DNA TGCGCCAGCACCAACGGGGGGAGCAAAAACATTCAGTACTTC. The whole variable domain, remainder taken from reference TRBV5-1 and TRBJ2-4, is KAGVTQTPRYLIKTRGQQVTLSCSPISGHRSVSWYQQTPGQGLQFLFEYFSETQRNKGNFPGRFSGRQFSNSRSEMNVSTLELGDSALYLCASTNGGSKNIQYFGAGTRLSVL.

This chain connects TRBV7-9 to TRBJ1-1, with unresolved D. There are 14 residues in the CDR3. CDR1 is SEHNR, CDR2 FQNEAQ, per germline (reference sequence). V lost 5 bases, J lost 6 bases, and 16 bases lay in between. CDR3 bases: TGTGCCAGCAGCCCTCCCCAGCCGGTGGCTGAAGCTTTCTTT. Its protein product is CASSPPQPVAEAFF.